The entry that follows covers one T cell receptor (beta chain) sequence. Its antigen is currently not known. No much larger clone is present one base from it, and per-base qualities are unavailable. This sample was taken from a study of blood T cell repertoires in COVID-19 (dated by TCRdb to 2018 to 2021). Notes on the research overall: Samples from collaborators originated in the United States, Italy and Spain and spanned both the acute and convalescent phases of COVID-19. The material from the prospective study consisted of cDNA or gDNA derived from T cells, B-cell-depleted T cells, or PBMCs. Subjects who had been exposed to COVID-19, were actively infected with it, or had recovered from it provided the deeply sampled blood TCRbeta repertoires that made up the dataset. A freely available public database, intended as a resource for researchers studying the immune response to SARS-CoV-2, is where the repertoires were released. Samples were obtained from the ongoing ImmuneRACE study (first 160 participants) and from some 1,300 subjects provided by 6 global collaborators. Nearly every sample came with metadata listing a de-identified subject ID, COVID-19 status, age in years and sex. Where available, HLA class I and class II types were obtained from metadata supplied by the sample provider rather than from assay-based typing.

In Seattle, one collaborating source enrolled patients while the infection was active and tracked those patients longitudinally over the course of disease. Whole blood was collected in K2EDTA tubes by collaborating institutions according to the institutions' own protocols. For TCRbeta analysis, collaborator samples were shipped as frozen whole blood, as isolated PBMCs, or as DNA extracted from either sample type. TCRbeta CDR3 regions were amplified from genomic DNA by means of the immunoSEQ Assay, a bias-controlled multiplex PCR. The paper's data handling went like this. The number of nucleated cells in each sample was estimated by amplification of reference gene primers within the assay. Sequence reads were collapsed and filtered to measure the absolute abundance of every unique TCRbeta CDR3 rearrangement. Productive Simpson clonality was computed per sample as the square root of Simpson's diversity index over productive rearrangements. TCRdb re-hosts the immuneACCESS table, in-frame sequences only. Its copies lack some clones; in the studies checked, an unresolved V gene accounts for under half of them, and the cause for the rest is not known. The DNA gave D and trimming, while V, J and clone size come from that table. The sample table shows about 250,000 clones, and about 83% are seen once. Jointly, the top ten make up approximately 6% of the sample.

There are 16 amino acids in the CDR3, from cysteine to phenylalanine inclusive. The only DNA kept is the CDR3, 48 bases in frame from the first base. Looking up the germline V gene yields CDR1 MNHEY and CDR2 SVGEGT. Trimming costs V 7 bases and J 3 bases, and their ends lie 21 bases apart. The research as a whole found: The quantity of clinical and demographic metadata differed by source and by participant and was supplied without curation.

This sequence originates from a woman older than 75 with COVID-19, enrolled during active disease. The chain is assembled from TRBV6-2 or TRBV6-3 and TRBJ1-1; the D gene is possibly TRBD1, with 5 bases matching. The sample was peripheral blood. For the CDR3, the sequence is CASNPSRGSADTEAFF. The DNA sequence is TGTGCCAGCAACCCTTCACGGGGGAGTGCCGACACTGAAGCTTTCTTT.